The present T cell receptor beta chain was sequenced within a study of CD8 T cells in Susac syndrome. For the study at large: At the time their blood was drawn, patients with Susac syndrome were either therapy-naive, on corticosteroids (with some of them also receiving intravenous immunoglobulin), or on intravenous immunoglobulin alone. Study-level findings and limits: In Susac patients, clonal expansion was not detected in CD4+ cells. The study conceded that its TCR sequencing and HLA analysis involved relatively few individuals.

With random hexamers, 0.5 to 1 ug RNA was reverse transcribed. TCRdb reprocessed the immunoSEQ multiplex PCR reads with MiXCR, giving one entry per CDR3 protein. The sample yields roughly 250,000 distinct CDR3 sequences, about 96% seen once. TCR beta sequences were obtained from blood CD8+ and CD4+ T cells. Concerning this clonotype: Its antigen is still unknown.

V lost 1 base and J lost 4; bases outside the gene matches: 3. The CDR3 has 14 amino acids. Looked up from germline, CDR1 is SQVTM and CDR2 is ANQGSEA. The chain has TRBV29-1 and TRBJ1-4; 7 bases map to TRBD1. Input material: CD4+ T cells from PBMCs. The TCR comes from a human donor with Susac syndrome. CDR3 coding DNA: TGCAGCGTTGAAGTACAGGGGATTAATGAAAAACTGTTTTTT. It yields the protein CSVEVQGINEKLFF.